The next 3 T cell receptor beta chains were all read from a single sample in a study of blood T cell repertoires in COVID-19. Assay used: immunoSEQ multiplex PCR; TCRdb lists only in-frame clones, some missing. Altogether over 300,000 clones are present, about four fifths being singletons, with the ten largest covering around 1.2%. The sample taken for sequencing was peripheral blood. All receptors come from a woman in her 50s with acute or convalescent COVID-19.

This chain links TRBV6-2 or TRBV6-3 with TRBJ1-1; 8 bases agree with TRBD1. Germline-derived CDR1 and CDR2 are MNHEY and SVGEGT. V lost 5 bases and J lost 8; bases outside the gene matches: 19. This CDR3 region has 17 residues. The CDR3 sequence: CASSRYYQGQASYEAFF. CDR3 bases: TGTGCCAGCAGTCGTTACTATCAGGGACAGGCGAGTTACGAAGCTTTCTTT.

V is TRBV19 and J is TRBJ1-1; tentatively, D is TRBD1 (5 bases). The germline CDR1 and CDR2 sequences are LNHDA and SQIVND (reference sequence). This CDR3 has 13 amino acids. V was shortened by 5 bases and J by 6 bases, with 13 bases between the two germline ends. In DNA, the CDR3 is TGTGCCAGTAGTCAGGGCCCGGGGGCTGAAGCTTTCTTT. It codes for CASSQGPGAEAFF.

The V gene is TRBV14, the J gene TRBJ1-2; tentatively, D is TRBD1 (5 bases). V gave up 6 bases and J gave up 6 bases, with 14 bases separating them. From germline, CDR1 is SGHDN and CDR2 FVKESK. The CDR3 consists of 13 residues. This CDR3 reads CASRPQATNGYTF. The DNA of the CDR3 is TGTGCCAGCAGACCACAGGCAACCAATGGCTACACCTTC.